The entry that follows covers one TCR beta chain sequence. The assay was immunoSEQ multiplex PCR, and TCRdb's table has in-frame clones only and misses some. The sample consists of tens of thousands of clones, around nine tenths of them appearing once. Germline CDR1 is SGHVS and CDR2 is FNYEAQ. CDR3 size: 13 residues. Trimming removed 5 bases at V and 0 bases at J, with 8 bases between. These data originate in a study of OX40 agonist ivuxolimab in advanced cancers. Overall study: Ivuxolimab was administered intravenously to patients at 0.01 to 10 mg/kg every 2 weeks. Partial responses were seen in three patients, one with hepatocellular carcinoma and two with cutaneous melanoma.

This sample comprised CD4+ or CD8+ T cells sorted from blood, obtained in a trial of the OX40 agonist ivuxolimab. The clonotype was recovered from an adult with an advanced solid tumor such as melanoma, head and neck, liver or kidney cancer. The chain joins TRBV7-6 to TRBJ2-7; D could derive from TRBD1 or TRBD2 (5 bases each). The CDR3: CASSRDLSYEQYF. The CDR3 DNA reads TGTGCCAGCAGCAGGGACCTCTCCTACGAGCAGTACTTC.